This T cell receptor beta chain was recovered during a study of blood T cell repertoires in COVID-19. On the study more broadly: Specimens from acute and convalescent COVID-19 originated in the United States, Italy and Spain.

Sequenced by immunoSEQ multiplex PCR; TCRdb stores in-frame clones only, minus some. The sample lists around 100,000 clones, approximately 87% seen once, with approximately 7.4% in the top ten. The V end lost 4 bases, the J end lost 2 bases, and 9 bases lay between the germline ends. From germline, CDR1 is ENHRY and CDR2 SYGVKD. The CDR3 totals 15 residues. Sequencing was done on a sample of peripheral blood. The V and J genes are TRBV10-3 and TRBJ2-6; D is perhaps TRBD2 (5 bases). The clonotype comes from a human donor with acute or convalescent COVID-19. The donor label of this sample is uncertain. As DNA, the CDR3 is TGTGCCATCAGTGTAATCGGGGCTGGGGCCAACGTCCTGACTTTC. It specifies CAISVIGAGANVLTF.